The clone carrying this T cell receptor (beta chain) appeared once. This record comes from a study of OX40 agonist ivuxolimab in advanced cancers. Study in general: Given to patients was ivuxolimab, an agonistic anti-OX40 (CD134) antibody.

This table comes from immunoSEQ multiplex PCR, and its TCRdb copy is limited to in-frame clones, with some not included. This sample has about 64,000 clones, with more than 75% found just once. Trimming stripped 5 bases from V and 8 bases from J, with 11 bases between. CDR3 length: 12 amino acids. CDR1 is SEHNR, CDR2 FQNEAQ, per germline (reference sequence). The chain recombines TRBV7-9 with TRBJ2-3, with D tentatively TRBD2 (6 bases). Sequenced here: CD4+ or CD8+ T cells sorted from blood, sampled in a trial of the OX40 agonist ivuxolimab. This TCR derives from an adult with an advanced solid tumor such as melanoma, head and neck, liver or kidney cancer. The CDR3 nucleotides are TGTGCCAGCAGCCCGGGGGTGTTTACGCAGTATTTT. It yields the protein CASSPGVFTQYF.